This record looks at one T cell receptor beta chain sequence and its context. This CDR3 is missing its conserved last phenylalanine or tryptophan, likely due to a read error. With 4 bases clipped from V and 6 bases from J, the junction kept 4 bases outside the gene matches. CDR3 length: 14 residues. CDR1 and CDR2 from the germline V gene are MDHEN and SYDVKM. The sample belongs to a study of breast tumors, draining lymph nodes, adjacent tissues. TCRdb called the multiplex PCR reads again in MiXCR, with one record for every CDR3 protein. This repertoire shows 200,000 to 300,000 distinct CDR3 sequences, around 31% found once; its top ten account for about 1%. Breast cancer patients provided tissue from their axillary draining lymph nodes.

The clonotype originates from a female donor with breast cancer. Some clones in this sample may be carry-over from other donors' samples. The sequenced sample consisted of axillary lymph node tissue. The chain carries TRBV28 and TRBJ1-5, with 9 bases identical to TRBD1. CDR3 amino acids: CASSSTGGFQPQHS. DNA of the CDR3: TGTGCCAGCAGTTCCACAGGGGGCTTTCAGCCCCAGCATTCT.